Listed below are T cell receptor beta chains from one sample, sequenced in a study of Ad26.COV2.S vaccination and SARS-CoV-2 variants. The data were produced by immunoSEQ multiplex PCR, yet TCRdb's version contains in-frame clones alone and is incomplete. Altogether approximately 300,000 clones are present, more than 70% being singletons, with the ten largest covering around 1.9%. This specimen was peripheral blood, taken in a trial of Ad26.COV2.S vaccine versus placebo. The receptor source for this set is a person between 18 and 60 years old who received the Ad26.COV2.S COVID-19 vaccine or a placebo. The CDR3 runs from the conserved cysteine through the conserved F or W. The D gene is left open where the match is weak. Clone size is shown for a subset of rows, as once, few, many or a class of expanded clone.

abundance	v_gene	d_gene	j_gene	CDR3aa	CDR3nt
.	TRBV7-8	.	TRBJ2-5	CASSLADRETQYF	TGTGCCAGCAGCTTAGCCGACAGGGAGACCCAGTACTTC
.	TRBV20-1	.	TRBJ2-3	CSAQRLDTQYF	TGCAGTGCCCAAAGATTAGATACGCAGTATTTT
.	TRBV5-4	.	TRBJ2-2	CASSRRGSYNTGELFF	TGTGCCAGCAGCCGCCGGGGATCGTACAACACCGGGGAGCTGTTTTTT
.	TRBV5-1	.	TRBJ2-5	CASSRTDPILQETQYF	TGCGCCAGCAGCCGGACGGACCCTATCTTACAAGAGACCCAGTACTTC
.	TRBV9	TRBD2	TRBJ2-3	CASSVEERGGLDTQYF	TGTGCCAGCAGCGTAGAGGAGCGGGGGGGCTTAGATACGCAGTATTTT
.	TRBV7-2	.	TRBJ2-4	CASSAGGGGNIQYF	TGTGCCAGCAGCGCAGGGGGGGGCGGAAACATTCAGTACTTC
.	TRBV7-2	.	TRBJ1-5	CASSLAPAWGGQPQHF	TGTGCCAGCAGCTTAGCCCCCGCTTGGGGAGGACAGCCCCAGCATTTT
.	TRBV6-5	.	TRBJ2-2	CASSYSDGTVGELFF	TGTGCCAGCAGTTACTCGGACGGGACGGTCGGGGAGCTGTTTTTT
.	TRBV6-2/TRBV6-3	TRBD1	TRBJ1-6	CASSYSGQGPSPLHF	TGTGCCAGCAGTTACTCCGGACAGGGTCCTTCACCCCTCCACTTT
.	TRBV5-4	.	TRBJ1-4	CASSQGVPTPNEKLFF	TGTGCCAGCAGTCAAGGGGTCCCCACACCTAATGAAAAACTGTTTTTT
once	TRBV7-7	.	TRBJ2-5	CASSLGAGPQETQYF	TGTGCTAGCAGCTTAGGTGCGGGACCTCAAGAGACCCAGTACTTC
.	TRBV19	.	TRBJ1-1	CASSPKARRDGNTEAFF	TGTGCCAGTAGCCCCAAGGCGAGGAGGGATGGTAACACTGAAGCTTTCTTT
.	TRBV5-1	.	TRBJ2-7	CASHHIASNEQYF	TGCGCCAGCCACCACATAGCTTCGAACGAGCAGTACTTC
.	TRBV13	.	TRBJ2-5	CASSLDPSETQYF	TGTGCCAGCAGCTTGGACCCAAGCGAGACCCAGTACTTC
.	TRBV19	TRBD1	TRBJ1-5	CASSMGQGAGYSNQPQHF	TGTGCCAGTAGTATGGGACAGGGGGCAGGTTATAGCAATCAGCCCCAGCATTTT
.	TRBV6-6	.	TRBJ1-2	CASTSDPRDRYGYTF	TGTGCCAGCACCTCCGACCCCAGGGATCGCTATGGCTACACCTTC
.	TRBV2	TRBD1	TRBJ2-5	CASSEGQGVTQYF	TGTGCCAGCAGTGAGGGACAGGGGGTAACCCAGTACTTC
.	TRBV10-3	.	TRBJ2-5	CAISESGLAEETQYF	TGTGCCATCAGTGAGTCAGGGCTAGCTGAAGAGACCCAGTACTTC
.	TRBV19	.	TRBJ1-4	CASSIFGGAEEVKLFF	TGTGCCAGTAGTATCTTTGGAGGGGCCGAAGAGGTAAAACTGTTTTTT